A single sample is the source of the 7 T cell receptor beta chains below, sequenced in a study of blood T cell repertoires in COVID-19. The protocol was immunoSEQ multiplex PCR, while the TCRdb copy is restricted to in-frame clones and leaves out a portion. This table holds some 140,000 clones, 70% to 80% found once. Sequenced input: peripheral blood. These receptors were collected from a man aged 60 to 75 with acute or convalescent COVID-19.

The rearrangement uses TRBV24-1 and TRBJ1-5; 10 positions agree with TRBD1. Germline CDR1 reads KGHDR; CDR2 reads SFDVKD. V shed 4 bases, J shed 2 bases, and the junction held 1 base outside the gene matches. This CDR3 spans 15 amino acids. The CDR3 region is CATSEGTGGNQPQHF. For the CDR3, the DNA is TGTGCCACCAGTGAGGGGACAGGGGGCAATCAGCCCCAGCATTTT.

This chain joins TRBV30 and TRBJ1-2, with a possible D match to TRBD1 (5 bases). CDR1 GTSNPN and CDR2 SVGIG come from the germline V gene (reference sequence). This CDR3 region has 13 residues. The V and J ends lost 1 base and 4 bases respectively, with 10 bases between them. In DNA, the CDR3 is TGTGCCTGGAGTGGGGGGGTTAGCTATGGCTACACCTTC. It specifies CAWSGGVSYGYTF.

In this sample, this clone turned up once. The rearrangement joins TRBV28 to TRBJ2-4, with 7 bases fitting TRBD1. V shed 6 bases, J shed 4 bases, and the junction held 9 bases outside the gene matches. Germline loops: CDR1 MDHEN, CDR2 SYDVKM. CDR3 length: 15 amino acids. Written as DNA, the CDR3 is TGTGCCAGCAGCCTGACGACAGGGATGAAAAACATTCAGTACTTC. Encoded protein: CASSLTTGMKNIQYF.

The chain recombines TRBV6-6 with TRBJ1-5; 10 positions agree with TRBD1. CDR3 length: 15 amino acids. Unmatched junction bases numbered 11, after V lost 7 bases and J lost 8 bases. CDR1 MNHNY and CDR2 SVGAGI come from the germline V gene (reference sequence). The CDR3 sequence is CASTDRGTGVEPQHF. CDR3 DNA sequence: TGTGCCAGCACCGACCGGGGGACAGGGGTGGAGCCCCAGCATTTT.

This rearrangement joins TRBV12-5 to TRBJ1-1; maybe TRBD1 (6 bases). Germline V CDR1 and CDR2: LGHNT, FRNRAP. The CDR3 loop spans 16 amino acids. V lost 2 bases, J lost 0 bases, and 13 bases lay in between. CDR3 bases: TGTGCTAGTGGTTTGTCGGACAGCCAATTGAACACTGAAGCTTTCTTT. Amino acids: CASGLSDSQLNTEAFF.

This clone was recorded once. The chain recombines TRBV5-1 with TRBJ2-3; 12 bases agree with TRBD2. CDR1 is SGHRS and CDR2 is YFSETQ in the germline V gene. V gave up 0 bases and J gave up 2 bases; unmatched junction bases: 7. The CDR3 loop spans 18 amino acids. DNA for the CDR3: TGCGCCAGCAGCTTGGCCGGACTAGCGGGGTATAACACAGATACGCAGTATTTT. Residues: CASSLAGLAGYNTDTQYF.

The V gene is TRBV18, the J gene TRBJ2-7; weak D call: TRBD1 (6 bases). With 2 bases removed from V and 2 bases from J, the gap between germline ends came to 13 bases. CDR1 and CDR2 from the germline V gene are KGHSH and LQKENI. CDR3 length: 15 residues. CDR3 sequence reads: CASSPTGQGPYEQYF. The CDR3 region has the DNA TGTGCCAGCTCACCAACAGGGCAGGGCCCCTACGAGCAGTACTTC.